Here is one T cell receptor (beta chain) with its context. Its antigen is not identified. The sample comes from a study of siplizumab effects on memory and regulatory T cells. Produced via immunoSEQ multiplex PCR; TCRdb's table is partial and in-frame only. The data show 55,000 to 65,000 clones, around 98% seen once. Findings and limits, study-wide: In unstimulated cells, naive T cells appeared more diverse than memory T cells and seemed major alloresponse contributors. The mean Treg-derived percentage of mappable alloreactive CD4+ clones was about 70% with siplizumab compared with less than 35% in controls.

Specimen: naive CD8+ T cells sorted from blood. The sequence was obtained from a human donor in good health.

CDR3 nucleotide sequence: TGTGCCAGCAGCGGACCCGGCGGGAGTGTTGACGAGCAGTACTTC. Translating it yields CASSGPGGSVDEQYF. The rearrangement links TRBV9 to TRBJ2-7; 7 bases map to TRBD2. Unmatched junction bases numbered 11, after V lost 3 bases and J lost 5 bases. The germline CDR1 and CDR2 sequences are SGDLS and YYNGEE. The CDR3 contains 15 residues.